Listed here are 18 T cell receptor beta chains from one sample, sequenced in a study of blood T cell repertoires in COVID-19. Produced via immunoSEQ multiplex PCR; TCRdb's table is partial and in-frame only. Of 250,000 or so clones listed, more than 75% are singletons. Sequenced: PBMCs or T cells enriched from blood (not recorded which). The receptors stem from a woman between 45 and 65 years old who had been exposed to COVID-19.

This clone was found a few times. The J gene is TRBJ2-7, the V gene TRBV7-3; D might be TRBD2 (6 bases). The germline V gene encodes CDR1 SGHTA and CDR2 FQGTGA. V lost 3 bases, J lost 5 bases, and 17 bases lay in between. This CDR3 has 15 amino acids. CDR3 sequence (DNA): TGTGCCAGCAGCTTCGAGGTGGCGGGGATGGACGAGCAGTACTTC. Protein sequence: CASSFEVAGMDEQYF.

The V call is TRBV2, the J call TRBJ2-5; perhaps TRBD1 as D (6 bases). Germline values: CDR1 SNHLY, CDR2 FYNNEI. V shed 3 bases and J shed 4 bases, with 18 bases lying between them. The CDR3 extends over 16 amino acids. CDR3 sequence (DNA): TGTGCCAGCAGTGAGGTCCAGGACATAGGGGGAGAGACCCAGTACTTC. Translated, it gives CASSEVQDIGGETQYF.

This chain connects TRBV29-1 to TRBJ1-4; TRBD1 is a possible D gene (5 bases). CDR1 is SQVTM, CDR2 ANQGSEA, per germline. The CDR3 length is 14 residues. The V gene lost 4 bases and the J gene lost 7 bases, with 16 bases spanning the gap. The CDR3 nucleotides read TGCAGCGTTGCCTTGGGACTCGGGGGTGAAAAACTGTTTTTT. Translated: CSVALGLGGEKLFF.

The J gene is TRBJ2-3, the V gene TRBV4-2; a weak D match, TRBD2 (7 bases). Per germline, CDR1 LGHNA and CDR2 YNFKEQ. The CDR3 spans 16 residues. V dropped 3 bases and J dropped 4 bases, with 17 bases sitting between them. The chain's CDR3 is CASSQRGGSAADTQYF. In DNA form, the CDR3 reads TGTGCCAGCAGCCAGAGGGGGGGGTCCGCGGCAGATACGCAGTATTTT.

The genes are TRBV2 and TRBJ1-1, with TRBD1 as a possible D gene (5 bases). Germline CDR1 and CDR2: SNHLY and FYNNEI. This CDR3 has 15 residues. The V end was cut by 6 bases, the J end by 7 bases, with 21 bases between. The CDR3 here is CASREAGTRYVEAFF. DNA of the CDR3: TGTGCCAGCAGGGAGGCGGGGACCCGATACGTTGAAGCTTTCTTT.

The gene calls are TRBV7-2 and TRBJ1-1; D perhaps matches TRBD1 (5 bases). The CDR3 has 14 amino acids. V lost 3 bases and J lost 1, with 9 bases in between. Germline CDR1 SGHTA, CDR2 FQGNSA. CDR3 residues: CASSFRGGNTEAFF. The CDR3 region has the DNA TGTGCCAGCAGCTTTAGGGGCGGGAACACTGAAGCTTTCTTT.

The rearrangement uses TRBV4-3 and TRBJ1-4; 8 bases are shared with TRBD1. The germline gives CDR1 LGHNA, CDR2 YSLEER. The CDR3 is 15 amino acids. J was trimmed by 7 bases and V by 4 bases; bases with no gene match: 8. CDR3 nucleotides: TGCGCCAGCAGCCCCTGGACAGGGAGTTTTGAAAAACTGTTTTTT. Its protein is CASSPWTGSFEKLFF.

The V and J genes are TRBV19 and TRBJ1-1, with 7 bases identical to TRBD1. The germline CDR1 and CDR2 sequences are LNHDA and SQIVND (reference sequence). The CDR3 sequence is 14 residues long. V was clipped by 3 bases and J by 4 bases; unmatched bases: 5. The CDR3 DNA follows: TGTGCCAGTAGTATCGGGACAGCTAGCACTGAAGCTTTCTTT. Translation: CASSIGTASTEAFF.

This clone has at least ten counts. Here the CDR3 DNA reads TGTGCCAGCAGCACCAGGACAGATAATTCACCCCTCCACTTT. Translating it yields CASSTRTDNSPLHF. V and J are TRBV9 and TRBJ1-6; D possibly corresponds to TRBD1 (6 bases). The CDR3 is 14 residues long. CDR1 is SGDLS and CDR2 is YYNGEE in the germline V gene. The germline V and J ends were trimmed by 4 bases and 5 bases, with 10 bases remaining between them.

This chain joins TRBV6-1 and TRBJ1-5; D remains ambiguous. V dropped 3 bases and J dropped 4 bases, with 13 bases sitting between them. Germline V CDR1 and CDR2: MNHNS, SASEGT. This CDR3 spans 15 amino acids. In nucleotides, the CDR3 is TGTGCCAGCAGTGAGCCGGGAATTGCAAATCAGCCCCAGCATTTT. It yields the protein CASSEPGIANQPQHF.

J is TRBJ1-2 and V is TRBV5-4; a weak D match, TRBD1 (6 bases). V dropped 3 bases and J dropped 9 bases, with 15 bases sitting between them. CDR3 length: 13 amino acids. The V gene's germline CDR1 is SGHNT and CDR2 YYREEE (reference sequence). In DNA form, the CDR3 reads TGTGCCAGCAGCTCTTCCTACAGGGACCGCTACACCTTC. This encodes CASSSSYRDRYTF.

The rearrangement joins TRBV28 to TRBJ2-3, with D possibly TRBD2 on 5 matching bases. V was trimmed by 6 bases and J by 0 bases, leaving 19 bases between them. CDR3 length: 17 residues. The germline V gene encodes CDR1 MDHEN and CDR2 SYDVKM. CDR3 nucleotide sequence: TGTGCCAGCAGACCGGGGTTCGGAACCACTAGCACAGATACGCAGTATTTT. Its translation is CASRPGFGTTSTDTQYF. The variable domain in full, with the rest retrieved from reference TRBV28 and TRBJ2-3, is DVKVTQSSRYLVKRTGEKVFLECVQDMDHENMFWYRQDPGLGLRLIYFSYDVKMKEKGDIPEGYSVSREKKERFSLILESASTNQTSMYLCASRPGFGTTSTDTQYFGPGTRLTVL.

In its sample, this clone was seen a few times. This chain links TRBV27 with TRBJ2-3; TRBD2 agrees at 7 bases. The CDR3 extends over 12 amino acids. CDR1 is MNHEY and CDR2 is SMNVEV in the germline V gene (reference sequence). J lost 7 bases, V lost 4 bases, and 2 bases had no gene match. The CDR3 spells CASSWGGNTQYF. CDR3 in DNA: TGTGCCAGCAGTTGGGGGGGGAATACGCAGTATTTT.

J is TRBJ2-1 and V is TRBV7-9; the match to TRBD2 covers 7 bases. Germline loops: CDR1 SEHNR, CDR2 FQNEAQ (reference sequence). The J segment lost 8 bases and the V segment lost 1 base, leaving 8 bases of the junction unmatched. This CDR3 spans 15 amino acids. The DNA of the CDR3 is TGTGCCAGCAGCTTAGTGGGAGGGAGGGCTGATGAGCAGTTCTTC. Translation gives CASSLVGGRADEQFF.

The chain carries TRBV19 and TRBJ2-1, with 7 bases aligning to TRBD1. Losses at the gene ends were 3 bases for V and 4 bases for J; bases not matched to a gene: 3. Germline values: CDR1 LNHDA, CDR2 SQIVND (reference sequence). This CDR3 has 14 amino acids. CDR3 bases: TGTGCCAGTAGTATGGGACAGCGATACAATGAGCAGTTCTTC. Encoded protein: CASSMGQRYNEQFF.

J is TRBJ2-1 and V is TRBV18, with D hard to call. CDR3 length: 12 residues. Germline assignment: CDR1 KGHSH and CDR2 LQKENI. Trimming took off 3 bases at V and 9 bases at J, with 9 bases between the two ends. CDR3 in amino acids: CASSPYPPEQFF. The CDR3 coding sequence is TGTGCCAGCTCACCCTACCCCCCTGAGCAGTTCTTC.

The chain combines TRBV18 with TRBJ1-2, with D unclear. CDR3 size: 14 residues. V was pared by 6 bases and J by 2 bases, with 13 bases between. Germline CDR1 reads KGHSH; CDR2 reads LQKENI. This chain's CDR3 is CASSLLGANYGYTF. The CDR3 DNA reads TGTGCCAGCTCTCTGCTCGGAGCGAACTATGGCTACACCTTC.

CDR3 bases: TGTGCCAGCAGTTTTAAGGGGGCGGGGCAGCATTTT. It is translated as CASSFKGAGQHF. The chain links TRBV12-3 or TRBV12-4 to TRBJ1-5; TRBD1 aligns across 7 bases. The CDR3 spans 12 residues. V lost 3 bases, J lost 13 bases, and 6 bases stayed unmatched.